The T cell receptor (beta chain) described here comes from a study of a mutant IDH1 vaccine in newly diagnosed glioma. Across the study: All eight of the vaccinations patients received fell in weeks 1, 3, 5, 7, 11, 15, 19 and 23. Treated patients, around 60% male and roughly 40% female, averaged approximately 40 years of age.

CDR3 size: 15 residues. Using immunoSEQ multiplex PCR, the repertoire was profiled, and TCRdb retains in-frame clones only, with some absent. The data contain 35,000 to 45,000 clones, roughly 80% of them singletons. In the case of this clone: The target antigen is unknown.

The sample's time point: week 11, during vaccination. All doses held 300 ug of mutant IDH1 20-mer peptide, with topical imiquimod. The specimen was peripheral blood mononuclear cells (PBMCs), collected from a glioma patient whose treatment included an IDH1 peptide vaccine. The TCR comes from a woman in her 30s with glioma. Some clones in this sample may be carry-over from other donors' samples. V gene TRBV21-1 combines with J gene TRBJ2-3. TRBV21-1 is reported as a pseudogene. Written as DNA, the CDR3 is TGTGCCAGCACCATCGGGGCCGGGGATCGGGATACGCAGTATTTT. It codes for CASTIGAGDRDTQYF.